These 2 T cell receptor beta chains were sequenced from one sample in a study of regulatory T cells in long-lasting Graves disease. Specified time point: persistent/refractory GD, antithyroid drugs over 5 years with positive TRAb. PBMCs were the source of the RNA used for TCR sequencing. Construction of the TCR beta libraries employed iRepertoire HTBI primers in conjunction with Arm-PCR of CDR3 regions. TCRdb processed the multiplex PCR reads anew with MiXCR; each CDR3 protein has one entry. The sample contains about half a million distinct CDR3 sequences, 22% of which appear only once. Sequencing used peripheral blood mononuclear cells (PBMCs), obtained when the disease was refractory, from a patient treated with antithyroid drugs. Source of these receptors: a female donor with Graves disease.

This clonotype was recorded at least ten times. The chain employs TRBV20-1 and TRBJ2-5; D is ambiguous. Germline CDR1 is DFQATT and CDR2 is SNEGSKA (reference sequence). V lost 0 bases and J lost 4, with 9 bases in between. CDR3 length: 13 residues. In nucleotides, the CDR3 is TGCAGTGCTAGAGATCGGCAGAGAGAGACCCAGTACTTC. Translating it yields CSARDRQRETQYF.

Ten or more counts support this clonotype. The rearrangement uses TRBV20-1 and TRBJ2-5, with D perhaps given as TRBD1 or TRBD2 (7 bases each). This CDR3 contains 13 residues. Germline assignment: CDR1 DFQATT and CDR2 SNEGSKA (reference sequence). V lost 6 bases and J 5 bases, leaving 16 bases between the germline ends. As DNA, the CDR3 is TGCAGTGCCCAGGGGGGGGCGAAGGAGACCCAGTACTTC. It translates to CSAQGGAKETQYF.